Shown below are 5 T cell receptor beta chains from a single sample sequenced in a study of T cell responses to AZD1222 COVID-19 vaccine. The protocol was immunoSEQ multiplex PCR, while the TCRdb copy is restricted to in-frame clones and leaves out a portion. Of some 36,000 clones in the sample, about 89% are singletons; the top ten hold approximately 7%. Sequencing was performed on peripheral blood, taken on day 0 of AZD1222 vaccination. The source of these receptors is an adult in good health.

The CDR3 DNA follows: TGTGCCAGCAGCCCCACGGGACTAGCGGGAAATTACTACGAGCAGTACTTC. Translating it yields CASSPTGLAGNYYEQYF. The chain employs TRBV7-9 and TRBJ2-7; 13 bases match TRBD2. J gave up 3 bases and V 5 bases, and 10 bases lay outside the gene matches. CDR1 and CDR2 (germline): SEHNR, FQNEAQ (reference sequence). The length of the CDR3 is 17 residues.

J is TRBJ1-1 and V is TRBV5-4; D call uncertain. CDR1 SGHNT and CDR2 YYREEE come from the germline V gene (reference sequence). CDR3 length equals 12 residues. V was shortened by 4 bases and J by 4 bases, with 8 bases between the two germline ends. This chain's CDR3 is CASSRAGTEAFF. CDR3 bases: TGTGCCAGCAGCCGAGCCGGCACTGAAGCTTTCTTT.

This chain connects TRBV7-8 to TRBJ2-2, with 10 bases lining up with TRBD2. The CDR3 runs 15 residues. J gave up 4 bases and V 1 base, and 0 bases lay outside the gene matches. Germline CDR1 SGHVS, CDR2 FQNEAQ. CDR3 nucleotides: TGTGCCAGCAGCTTAGGGACTAGCGGCACCGGGGAGCTGTTTTTT. Its translation is CASSLGTSGTGELFF.

The rearrangement joins TRBV12-3 or TRBV12-4 to TRBJ1-2; D is uncertain. The CDR3 consists of 12 residues. Trimming took 6 bases from V and 4 from J, leaving 9 bases between them. DNA of the CDR3: TGTGCCAGCAGCTCTACCTTCTATGGCTACACCTTC. This encodes CASSSTFYGYTF.

CDR3: CATSDSWPSYEQYF. Written as DNA, the CDR3 is TGTGCCACCAGTGATTCCTGGCCGTCTTACGAGCAGTACTTC. This sequence joins TRBV24-1 and TRBJ2-7; the D is unclear. Per the germline V gene, CDR1 is KGHDR and CDR2 is SFDVKD. CDR3 length: 14 residues. The ends were cut back, 2 bases at V and 4 bases at J, with 11 bases in the middle.